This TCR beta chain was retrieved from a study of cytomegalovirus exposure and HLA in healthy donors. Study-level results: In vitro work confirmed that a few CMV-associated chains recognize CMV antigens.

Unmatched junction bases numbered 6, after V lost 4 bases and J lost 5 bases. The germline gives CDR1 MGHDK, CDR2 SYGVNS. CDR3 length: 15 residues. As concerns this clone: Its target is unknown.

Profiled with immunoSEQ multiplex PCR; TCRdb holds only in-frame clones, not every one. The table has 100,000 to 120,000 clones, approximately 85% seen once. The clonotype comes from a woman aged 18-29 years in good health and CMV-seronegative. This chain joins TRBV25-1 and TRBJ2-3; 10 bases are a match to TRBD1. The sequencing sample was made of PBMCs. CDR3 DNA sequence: TGTGCCAGCAGTGCGGACAGGGGGGGAGTAGATACGCAGTATTTT. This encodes CASSADRGGVDTQYF.